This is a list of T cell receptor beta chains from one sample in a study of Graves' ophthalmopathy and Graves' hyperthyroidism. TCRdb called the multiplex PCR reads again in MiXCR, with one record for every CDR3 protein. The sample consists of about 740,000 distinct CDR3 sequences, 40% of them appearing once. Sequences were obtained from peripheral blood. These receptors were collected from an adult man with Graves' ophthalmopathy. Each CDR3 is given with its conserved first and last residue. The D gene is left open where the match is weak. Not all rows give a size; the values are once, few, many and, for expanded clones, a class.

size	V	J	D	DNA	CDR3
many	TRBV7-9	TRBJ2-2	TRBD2	TGTGCCAGCAGCCTGACTAGCGGGAGGACCGGGGAGCTGTTTTTT	CASSLTSGRTGELFF
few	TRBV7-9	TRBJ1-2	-	TGTGCCAGCAGCCCTTTAGGGGGGGAAGGCTACACCTTC	CASSPLGGEGYTF
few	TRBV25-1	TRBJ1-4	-	TGTGCCAGCAGTTTATCACAGTCCCAAGAGAAACTGTTTTTT	CASSLSQSQEKLFF
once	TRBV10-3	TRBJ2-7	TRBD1	TGTGCCAGCAGTTTATCTTACAGGGGGTTCGAGCAGTACTTC	CASSLSYRGFEQYF
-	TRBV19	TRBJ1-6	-	TGTGCCAGTAGTATCAAGGGTTCACCCCTCCACTTT	CASSIKGSPLHF
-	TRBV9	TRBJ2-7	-	TGTGCCAGCAGCGTCAACAACAGGGATAGCGAGCAGTACTTC	CASSVNNRDSEQYF
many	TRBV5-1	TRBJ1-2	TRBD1	TGCGCCAGCAGCCTACAACCAGGGGGGATGATGTATGGCTACACCTTC	CASSLQPGGMMYGYTF
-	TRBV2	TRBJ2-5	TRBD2	TGTGCCAGCAGCCTAGCGGGAGGCGAAGAGGCCCAGTACTTC	CASSLAGGEEAQYF
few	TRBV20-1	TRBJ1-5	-	TGCAGTGCTCGCGGTAAGGGTCAGCCCCAGCATTTT	CSARGKGQPQHF
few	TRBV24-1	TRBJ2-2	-	TGTGCCACCAGTGACCACCCCCAGGGTGGCACCGGGGAGCTGTTTTTT	CATSDHPQGGTGELFF
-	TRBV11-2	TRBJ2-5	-	TGTGCCAGCAGCTTGACGGGACCGGGGGTTGAGCAGTACTTC	CASSLTGPGVEQYF
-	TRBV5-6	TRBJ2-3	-	TGTGCCAGCACCAGCTTGTACAGAGCCCTAGATACGCAGTATTTT	CASTSLYRALDTQYF
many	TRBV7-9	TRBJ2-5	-	TGTGCCAGCAGCTTAGGGGTAGAGACCCAGTACTTC	CASSLGVETQYF
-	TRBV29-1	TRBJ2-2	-	TGCAGCGTTAAGCTGGGGTCCCAAAACACCGGGGAGCTGTTTTTT	CSVKLGSQNTGELFF
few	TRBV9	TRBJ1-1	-	TGTGCCAGCTCACCGGAAGGACGGATGAACACTGAAGCTTTCTTT	CASSPEGRMNTEAFF
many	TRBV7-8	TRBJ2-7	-	TGTGCCAGCAGCTTAGCACAGGGTTTCAACGAGCAGTACTTC	CASSLAQGFNEQYF
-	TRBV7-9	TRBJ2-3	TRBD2	TGTGCCAGCAGTCCATTAGCGGGGGGAGCAGATACGCAGTATTTT	CASSPLAGGADTQYF
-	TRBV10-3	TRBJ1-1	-	TGTGCCATCAGGCCGTCCGTACAGGAGAACACTGAAGCTTTCTTT	CAIRPSVQENTEAFF
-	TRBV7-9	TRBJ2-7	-	TGTGCCAGCAGCTTTAGTAGCGGCCGCTCCTACGAGCAGTACTTC	CASSFSSGRSYEQYF
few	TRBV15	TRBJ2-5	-	TGTGCCACCAGCAGAGATCCAGAACAGCCCCAGTACTTC	CATSRDPEQPQYF
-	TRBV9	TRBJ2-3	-	TGTGCCAGCAGCCCTTTCACAGATACGCAGTATTTT	CASSPFTDTQYF
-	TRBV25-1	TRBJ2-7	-	TGTGCCAGCAGCCGAGGAGTGTTGAGCTCCTACGAGCAGTACTTC	CASSRGVLSSYEQYF
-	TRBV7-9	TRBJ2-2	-	TGTGCCAGCAGCTTGAGGATCTCGGGAGACAACACCGGGGAGCTGTTTTTT	CASSLRISGDNTGELFF
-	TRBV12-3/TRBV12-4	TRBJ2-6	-	TGTGCCAGCAGCTTACCCGGGGGCGCTGGGGCCAACGTCCTGATTTTC	CASSLPGGAGANVLIF
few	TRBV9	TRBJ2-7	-	TGTGCCAGCAGCGTAGGCAGGGACTTCTACGAGCAGTACTTC	CASSVGRDFYEQYF
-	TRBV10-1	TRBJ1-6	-	TGCGCCAGCAGTTTATCAACTCAGGGAGATTCACCCCTCCACTTT	CASSLSTQGDSPLHF
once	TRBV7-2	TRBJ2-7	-	TGTGCCAGCAGCCCAGGAAGTTATGGGGGGATCTACGAGCAGTACTTC	CASSPGSYGGIYEQYF
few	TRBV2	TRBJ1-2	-	TGTGCCAGCAGTGAACTAGATCCAGGGTATGGCTACACCTTC	CASSELDPGYGYTF